Presented here are 9 T cell receptor beta chains from one specimen sequenced in a study of blood T cell repertoires in COVID-19. The method was immunoSEQ multiplex PCR; TCRdb's version includes in-frame clones alone and lacks a portion of them. The sample gives tens of thousands of clones, almost 90% of which show up once; 5.3% is in the top ten. The sequenced sample consisted of peripheral blood. The receptors originated from a man aged 50 to 59 with acute or convalescent COVID-19.

The CDR3 loop reads CASRRGLEAFF. DNA for the CDR3: TGTGCCAGCCGCAGGGGCCTAGAAGCTTTCTTT. The rearrangement uses TRBV5-5 and TRBJ1-1, with TRBD1 as a possible D gene (6 bases). Looked up from germline, CDR1 is SGHKS and CDR2 is YYEKEE (reference sequence). This CDR3 region has 11 residues. Trimming cost V 7 bases and J 8 bases, with 12 bases left between them.

The chain recombines TRBV23-1 with TRBJ2-4; D is possibly TRBD1 (5 bases). TRBV23-1 is an open reading frame whose function is uncertain. The CDR3 has 14 amino acids. With 2 bases removed from V and 5 bases from J, the gap between germline ends came to 10 bases. The CDR3 loop reads CASSQEQAENIQYF. CDR3 nucleotides: TGCGCCAGCAGTCAAGAACAGGCTGAAAACATTCAGTACTTC.

The J gene is TRBJ2-7, the V gene TRBV18, with TRBD1 identical over 10 bases. V lost 5 bases to trimming and J lost 1 base; unmatched junction nucleotides: 5. This CDR3 spans 15 amino acids. Germline values: CDR1 KGHSH, CDR2 LQKENI. The CDR3 nucleotides are TGTGCCAGCTCAACAGACAGGGGGCGATCCTACGAGCAGTACTTC. Residues: CASSTDRGRSYEQYF.

This chain connects TRBV29-1 to TRBJ2-3, with 14 positions matching TRBD2. The trim removed 6 bases at V and 1 base at J, leaving 9 bases unmatched. This CDR3 spans 17 amino acids. Germline-derived CDR1 and CDR2 are SQVTM and ANQGSEA. The CDR3 bases are TGCAGCGTCTCGGGACTAGCGGGAGAGGGCGGCACAGATACGCAGTATTTT. This sequence encodes CSVSGLAGEGGTDTQYF.

The V gene is TRBV6-5, the J gene TRBJ2-1, with D possibly being TRBD2 (5 bases). V was shortened by 7 bases and J by 6 bases, with 10 bases between the two germline ends. This CDR3 is built from 12 residues. Germline assignment: CDR1 MNHEY and CDR2 SVGAGI. The CDR3 is CASTRGPNEQFF. CDR3 bases: TGTGCCAGCACCAGAGGGCCCAATGAGCAGTTCTTC.

This chain connects TRBV3-1 (or the pseudogene TRBV3-2) to TRBJ1-1, with D unclear. CDR1 and CDR2 (germline): LGHDT, YNNKEL (reference sequence). CDR3 length: 13 amino acids. With 4 bases removed from V and 6 bases from J, the gap between germline ends came to 12 bases. DNA for the CDR3: TGTGCCAGCAGCCGCGACAATTTGCCTGAAGCTTTCTTT. The encoded protein is CASSRDNLPEAFF.

The V gene is TRBV5-1, the J gene TRBJ1-1, with D possibly TRBD1 on 5 matching bases. The CDR3 is 13 amino acids. V lost 5 bases and J lost 2, with 10 bases in between. Germline CDR1 reads SGHRS; CDR2 reads YFSETQ. CDR3 region: CASRFGGNTEAFF. The CDR3 DNA follows: TGCGCCAGCAGATTCGGGGGAAACACTGAAGCTTTCTTT.

V gene TRBV11-2 combines with J gene TRBJ2-3; TRBD2 agrees at 7 bases. The CDR3 contains 16 residues. Germline V gives CDR1 SGHAT, CDR2 FQNNGV. With V trimmed by 4 bases and J by 1 base, 8 bases remained unmatched. CDR3 protein: CASSYALAARTDTQYF. The CDR3 DNA reads TGTGCCAGCAGCTACGCTCTAGCGGCACGCACAGATACGCAGTATTTT.

V gene TRBV19 combines with J gene TRBJ2-1; 8 bases line up with TRBD2. This CDR3 has 16 amino acids. The V gene end was trimmed by 1 base and the J gene end by 4 bases; junction bases not matched to a gene: 6. Germline CDR1 is LNHDA and CDR2 is SQIVND (reference sequence). The CDR3 is CASSIVPSGFYNEQFF. Written as DNA, the CDR3 is TGTGCCAGTAGTATAGTTCCTAGCGGGTTTTACAATGAGCAGTTCTTC.